Listed here is a single TCR beta chain. As processed by the authors: Amplification of reference gene primers was used by the study to estimate nucleated cell counts. Sequenced by immunoSEQ multiplex PCR; TCRdb stores in-frame clones only, minus some. Clonal size and the V and J genes are those of that table, whereas D and trimming came from the DNA. The sample includes roughly 130,000 clones, approximately 87% seen only once; the top ten take around 3.4%. These data come from a study of blood T cell repertoires in COVID-19. On the study more broadly: From the United States, Italy and Spain came samples of acute and convalescent COVID-19. The analysed material was cDNA or gDNA that came from T cells, B-cell-depleted T cells, or PBMCs.

The length of the CDR3 is 15 residues. V shed 5 bases, J shed 2 bases, and the junction held 3 bases outside the gene matches. Germline values: CDR1 MNHEY, CDR2 SMNVEV (reference sequence). Material: peripheral blood. The chain links TRBV27 to TRBJ1-5, with 10 bases identical to TRBD1. The clonotype originates from a woman aged 60 to 75 with acute or convalescent COVID-19. The CDR3 is CASSRQGAGNQPQHF. The CDR3 DNA reads as TGTGCCAGCAGTAGACAGGGGGCTGGCAATCAGCCCCAGCATTTT.